This T cell receptor (beta chain) was identified during a study of T cell changes during pregnancy in multiple sclerosis. CDR1 is MNHEY, CDR2 SMNVEV, per germline (reference sequence). The V end was cut by 5 bases, the J end by 5 bases, with 21 bases between. CDR3 length: 17 amino acids. This table comes from immunoSEQ multiplex PCR, and its TCRdb copy is limited to in-frame clones, with some not included. Among 47,000 or so clones listed, over 85% were seen once. This chain uses TRBV27 with TRBJ2-2, with a possible D match to TRBD1 (6 bases). The TCR was taken from a female donor with multiple sclerosis, enrolled in a pregnancy study. The source material was peripheral blood, sampled in the first trimester of pregnancy. The CDR3 DNA reads as TGTGCCAGCAGTCCCCTCGGGGCAGGGGTGGGGACCGGGGAGCTGTTTTTT. Translated, it gives CASSPLGAGVGTGELFF.